This is a list of T cell receptor beta chains from one sample in a study of T cells in localized non-small cell lung cancer. Assay used: immunoSEQ multiplex PCR; TCRdb lists only in-frame clones, some missing. Among 6,000 to 7,000 clones, around half were seen once, and the ten largest hold 3.5% to 4%. Sequencing used lymph node tissue, obtained before any cancer treatment. These receptors all stem from a man aged 40-75 years with stage I lung adenocarcinoma. CDR3s include the opening cysteine and the closing phenylalanine or tryptophan. A D gene is named only where the DNA matches it firmly. Size values are once, few and many counts, or a class for expanded clones, and some rows have none.

d_call: TRBD2
clone_size: NA
j_call: TRBJ2-5
v_call: TRBV2
cdr3_aa: CASHRGTSGGAAEETQYF
cdr3_nt: TGTGCCAGCCATCGAGGGACTAGCGGGGGGGCGGCTGAAGAGACCCAGTACTTC

d_call: TRBD1
clone_size: NA
j_call: TRBJ2-3
v_call: TRBV28
cdr3_aa: CASSPGQGLYTQYF
cdr3_nt: TGTGCCAGCAGTCCCGGACAGGGTCTATATACGCAGTATTTT

d_call: NA
clone_size: few
j_call: TRBJ2-6
v_call: TRBV19
cdr3_aa: CASSSLQGRSGANVLTF
cdr3_nt: TGTGCCAGTAGTTCCCTGCAGGGTAGGTCTGGGGCCAACGTCCTGACTTTC

d_call: NA
clone_size: NA
j_call: TRBJ1-1
v_call: TRBV18
cdr3_aa: CASSPLRVNTEAFF
cdr3_nt: TGTGCCAGCTCACCACTTCGAGTGAATACTGAAGCTTTCTTT

d_call: NA
clone_size: NA
j_call: TRBJ2-1
v_call: TRBV29-1
cdr3_aa: CSVDRLALTYNEQFF
cdr3_nt: TGCAGCGTTGATCGGCTAGCCCTCACCTACAATGAGCAGTTCTTC

d_call: TRBD1
clone_size: NA
j_call: TRBJ2-4
v_call: TRBV19
cdr3_aa: CASTPGTGGFKNIQYF
cdr3_nt: TGTGCCAGTACCCCAGGAACAGGGGGCTTCAAAAACATTCAGTACTTC

d_call: NA
clone_size: few
j_call: TRBJ2-3
v_call: TRBV28
cdr3_aa: CASAKLGLSTDTQYF
cdr3_nt: TGTGCCAGCGCAAAACTGGGGCTCTCCACAGATACGCAGTATTTT

d_call: NA
clone_size: NA
j_call: TRBJ2-3
v_call: TRBV11-3
cdr3_aa: CASSLGLASTDTQYF
cdr3_nt: TGTGCCAGCAGCTTGGGGCTAGCTAGCACAGATACGCAGTATTTT

d_call: NA
clone_size: NA
j_call: TRBJ1-3
v_call: TRBV29-1
cdr3_aa: CSVGRGTGNTIYF
cdr3_nt: TGCAGCGTTGGTCGAGGGACTGGAAACACCATATATTTT

d_call: NA
clone_size: NA
j_call: TRBJ1-3
v_call: TRBV11-3
cdr3_aa: CASSSGLGQRAYSGNTIYF
cdr3_nt: TGTGCCAGCAGCTCCGGGTTGGGGCAGCGCGCCTACTCTGGAAACACCATATATTTT

d_call: TRBD2
clone_size: NA
j_call: TRBJ2-1
v_call: TRBV6-8
cdr3_aa: CASRTSEREQFF
cdr3_nt: TGTGCCAGCAGGACTAGCGAACGTGAGCAGTTCTTC

d_call: NA
clone_size: NA
j_call: TRBJ1-6
v_call: TRBV9
cdr3_aa: CASSGVDGPLHF
cdr3_nt: TGTGCCAGCAGCGGGGTCGATGGGCCCCTCCACTTT

d_call: NA
clone_size: NA
j_call: TRBJ1-1
v_call: TRBV7-1
cdr3_aa: CASSLDSNTEAFF
cdr3_nt: TGTGCCAGCAGCTTAGACTCTAACACTGAAGCTTTCTTT

d_call: TRBD1
clone_size: NA
j_call: TRBJ2-1
v_call: TRBV6-8
cdr3_aa: CASRYPMGGSGQGREQFF
cdr3_nt: TGTGCCAGCAGGTACCCGATGGGAGGGTCCGGACAGGGGCGAGAGCAGTTCTTC

d_call: NA
clone_size: NA
j_call: TRBJ2-7
v_call: TRBV14
cdr3_aa: CASSQGFGGLYEQYF
cdr3_nt: TGTGCCAGCAGCCAAGGTTTTGGGGGCCTCTACGAGCAGTACTTC

d_call: NA
clone_size: NA
j_call: TRBJ1-1
v_call: TRBV30
cdr3_aa: CAWVTTRGFESTEAFF
cdr3_nt: TGTGCCTGGGTTACCACTAGGGGTTTTGAGAGCACTGAAGCTTTCTTT

d_call: NA
clone_size: medium-sized
j_call: TRBJ1-1
v_call: TRBV6-8
cdr3_aa: CASSYQETTEAFF
cdr3_nt: TGTGCCAGCAGTTACCAGGAGACCACTGAAGCTTTCTTT

d_call: NA
clone_size: NA
j_call: TRBJ1-2
v_call: TRBV9
cdr3_aa: CASSAMTGNGYTF
cdr3_nt: TGTGCCAGCAGCGCTATGACCGGAAATGGCTACACCTTC

d_call: TRBD1
clone_size: NA
j_call: TRBJ2-1
v_call: TRBV28
cdr3_aa: CASSTWDRGLYQFF
cdr3_nt: TGTGCCAGCAGTACATGGGACAGGGGTCTTTACCAGTTCTTC

d_call: NA
clone_size: NA
j_call: TRBJ2-4
v_call: TRBV19
cdr3_aa: CASSGWDHHVAKNIQYF
cdr3_nt: TGTGCCAGTAGTGGCTGGGACCACCACGTAGCCAAAAACATTCAGTACTTC